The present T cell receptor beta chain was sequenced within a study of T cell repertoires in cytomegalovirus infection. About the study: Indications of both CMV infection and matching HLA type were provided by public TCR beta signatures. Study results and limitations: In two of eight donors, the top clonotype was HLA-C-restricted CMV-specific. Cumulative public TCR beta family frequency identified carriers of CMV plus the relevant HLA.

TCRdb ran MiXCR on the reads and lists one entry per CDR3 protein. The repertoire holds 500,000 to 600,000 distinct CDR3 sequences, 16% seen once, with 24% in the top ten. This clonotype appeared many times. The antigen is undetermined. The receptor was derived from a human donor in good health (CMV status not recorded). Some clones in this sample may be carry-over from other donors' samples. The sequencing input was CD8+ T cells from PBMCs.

This CDR3 is CASSLLDWRASGELFF. The CDR3 DNA reads TGTGCCAGCAGCTTACTTGATTGGAGGGCCTCCGGGGAGCTGTTTTTT. The chain links TRBV7-6 to TRBJ2-2; possible D gene TRBD2, 6 bases. Trimming cost V 2 bases and J 6 bases, with 16 bases left between them. The CDR3 consists of 16 residues. Per germline, CDR1 SGHVS and CDR2 FNYEAQ.